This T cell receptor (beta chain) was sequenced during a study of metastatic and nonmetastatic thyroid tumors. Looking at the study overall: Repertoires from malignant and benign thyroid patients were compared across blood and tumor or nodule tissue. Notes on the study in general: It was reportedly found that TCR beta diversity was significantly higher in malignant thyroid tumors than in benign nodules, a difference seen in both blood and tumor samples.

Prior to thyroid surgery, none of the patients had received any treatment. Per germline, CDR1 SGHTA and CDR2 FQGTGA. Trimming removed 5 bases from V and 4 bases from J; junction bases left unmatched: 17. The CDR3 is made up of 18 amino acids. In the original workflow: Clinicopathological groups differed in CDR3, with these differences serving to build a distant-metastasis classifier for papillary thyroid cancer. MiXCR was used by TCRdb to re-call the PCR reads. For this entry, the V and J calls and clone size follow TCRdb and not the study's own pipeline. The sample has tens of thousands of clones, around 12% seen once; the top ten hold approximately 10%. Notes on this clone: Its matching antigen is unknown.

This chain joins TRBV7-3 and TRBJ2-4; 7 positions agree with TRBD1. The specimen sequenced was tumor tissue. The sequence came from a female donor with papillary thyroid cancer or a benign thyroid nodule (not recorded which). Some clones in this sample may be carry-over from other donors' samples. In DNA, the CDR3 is TGTGCCAGCAGCGGCCCGGGACAGTGGGCACAGGCAAAAAACATTCAGTACTTC. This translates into CASSGPGQWAQAKNIQYF.